One and the same sample provided the 10 T cell receptor beta chains below, sequenced in a study of pediatric ulcerative colitis. Sequenced by immunoSEQ multiplex PCR; TCRdb stores in-frame clones only, minus some. Here the sample spans about 32,000 clones, roughly 82% being singletons. What was sequenced was blood. The receptor set was obtained from a boy between 10 and 17 years old with severe ulcerative colitis.

This clone turned up a few times. The J gene is TRBJ2-7, the V gene TRBV7-9, with 9 bases that match TRBD1. Unmatched junction bases numbered 7, after V lost 3 bases and J lost 4 bases. Germline V lookup: CDR1 SEHNR, CDR2 FQNEAQ (reference sequence). This CDR3 contains 15 residues. CDR3 nucleotide sequence: TGTGCCAGCAGCTTTGAGACAGGGGGGCAGTACGAGCAGTACTTC. This translates into CASSFETGGQYEQYF.

This chain links TRBV19 with TRBJ1-2; D may be TRBD1 (6 bases). CDR3 length: 14 residues. Deletions cut 7 bases from V and 3 bases from J, with 15 bases between. Germline V CDR1 and CDR2: LNHDA, SQIVND (reference sequence). The CDR3 DNA reads as TGTGCCAGTAATTTCCAGGACAGCGACTATGGCTACACCTTC. Translating it yields CASNFQDSDYGYTF.

The V and J genes are TRBV6-5 and TRBJ2-5; the match to TRBD1 covers 9 bases. This CDR3 spans 16 amino acids. Germline V gene lookup returns CDR1 MNHEY and CDR2 SVGAGI. V shed 0 bases, J shed 4 bases, and the junction held 6 bases outside the gene matches. As DNA, the CDR3 is TGTGCCAGCAGTTACTCCTGGACAGGGGTTGGAGAGACCCAGTACTTC. This gives the protein CASSYSWTGVGETQYF.

The chain combines TRBV6-4 with TRBJ2-3; 12 positions agree with TRBD2. The length of the CDR3 is 16 residues. CDR1 MRHNA and CDR2 SNTAGT come from the germline V gene. V dropped 5 bases and J dropped 2; count of bases not matched to a gene: 5. CDR3 coding DNA: TGTGCCAGCAGTCTCCTAGCGGGGGGGCACACAGATACGCAGTATTTT. Translated: CASSLLAGGHTDTQYF.

The CDR3 DNA is TGTGCCAGTAGTATAGACGGATACTATGGCTACACCTTC. As protein: CASSIDGYYGYTF. J is TRBJ1-2 and V is TRBV19; no clear D gene. The V gene's germline CDR1 is LNHDA and CDR2 SQIVND (reference sequence). This CDR3 is 13 amino acids long. The V gene lost 0 bases and the J gene lost 3 bases, with 5 bases spanning the gap.

This chain links TRBV28 with TRBJ1-6, with D possibly being TRBD1 (6 bases). The CDR3 has 16 residues. Trimming took 4 bases from V and 7 from J, leaving 17 bases between them. Germline values: CDR1 MDHEN, CDR2 SYDVKM. CDR3 sequence reads: CASSSTTGIGNSPLHF. The CDR3 DNA sequence: TGTGCCAGCAGTTCAACGACAGGAATCGGGAATTCACCCCTCCACTTT.

CDR3 in amino acids: CASSQIGGKEAFF. For the CDR3, the DNA is TGCGCCAGCAGCCAAATCGGGGGGAAGGAAGCTTTCTTT. This chain uses TRBV4-1 with TRBJ1-1; weak D call: TRBD1 (5 bases). The V gene lost 2 bases and the J gene lost 8 bases, with 12 bases spanning the gap. Germline V gene sequence: CDR1 MGHRA, CDR2 YSYEKL. The CDR3 totals 13 residues.

This CDR3 reads CASSLREETQYF. The CDR3 DNA is TGTGCCAGCAGCTTGAGGGAGGAGACCCAGTACTTC. The rearrangement joins TRBV5-4 to TRBJ2-5; D may be TRBD2 (5 bases). CDR1 and CDR2 from the germline V gene are SGHNT and YYREEE (reference sequence). The V end lost 1 base, the J end lost 5 bases, and 6 bases lay between the germline ends. The CDR3 has 12 amino acids.

V and J are TRBV7-2 and TRBJ2-7, with a possible D match to TRBD1 (5 bases). The germline V gene has CDR1 SGHTA and CDR2 FQGNSA. Trimming removed 5 bases at V and 1 base at J, with 15 bases between. The CDR3 totals 15 residues. CDR3 nucleotide sequence: TGTGCCAGCAGCCTTCAGGGATCAACTTCCTACGAGCAGTACTTC. Amino acids: CASSLQGSTSYEQYF.

The genes are TRBV25-1 and TRBJ1-2; a weak D match, TRBD1 (5 bases). Germline loops: CDR1 MGHDK, CDR2 SYGVNS. V was trimmed by 2 bases and J by 2 bases, leaving 9 bases between them. This CDR3 is 14 amino acids long. The CDR3 is CASSEGARNYGYTF. CDR3 bases: TGTGCCAGCAGTGAAGGGGCCAGAAACTATGGCTACACCTTC.